The 8 T cell receptor beta chains below were found in one sample sequenced in a study of Tregs in tolerant kidney transplant recipients. Measured with immunoSEQ multiplex PCR; TCRdb has only the in-frame clones, and not every one. The sample has about 110,000 clones; around 90% are singletons. The sample here was CD4+ T cells from blood, taken before the transplant. These TCRs come from a human donor who received a combined kidney and bone marrow transplant.

This chain uses TRBV10-3 with TRBJ1-1, with D perhaps TRBD1 (5 bases). CDR3 length: 15 amino acids. Trimming removed 6 bases from V and 4 bases from J, with 18 bases in between. CDR1 is ENHRY, CDR2 SYGVKD, per germline. The CDR3 DNA sequence: TGTGCCATCAGGGGGGGGGAGGAGAGCCGCACTGAAGCTTTCTTT. Translated: CAIRGGEESRTEAFF.

The V gene is TRBV30, the J gene TRBJ2-3; the match to TRBD2 covers 13 bases. The CDR3 is 17 residues long. V gave up 0 bases and J gave up 4 bases; unmatched junction bases: 7. CDR1 is GTSNPN, CDR2 SVGIG, per germline (reference sequence). In DNA form, the CDR3 reads TGTGCCTGGAGTGTACGGAGGACTAGCGGGAGCCCAGATACGCAGTATTTT. As protein: CAWSVRRTSGSPDTQYF.

This clone was counted a few times. The rearrangement links TRBV28 to TRBJ1-2; 8 nucleotides match TRBD1. V shed 6 bases, J shed 4 bases, and the junction held 4 bases outside the gene matches. The CDR3 is 13 amino acids. Germline CDR1 and CDR2: MDHEN and SYDVKM. The CDR3 nucleotides read TGTGCCAGCAGACCAGGGGGCAGCTATGGCTACACCTTC. This codes for CASRPGGSYGYTF.

The chain links TRBV15 to TRBJ1-1; 10 bases align to TRBD1. The germline V gene has CDR1 LNHNV and CDR2 YYDKDF (reference sequence). The CDR3 totals 15 residues. After removal of 4 bases from V and 1 base from J, the junction contained 3 bases not matched to a gene. The CDR3 DNA reads as TGTGCCACCAGCATGGGACAGGGGAGGAACACTGAAGCTTTCTTT. Encoded protein: CATSMGQGRNTEAFF.

This chain uses TRBV19 with TRBJ2-5, with TRBD1 matching 7 bases. The V and J ends lost 5 bases and 3 bases, in that order; junction bases with no gene match: 6. The CDR3 is made up of 14 amino acids. Germline lookup yields CDR1 LNHDA and CDR2 SQIVND (reference sequence). CDR3 sequence reads: CASSGTGTEETQYF. CDR3 DNA: TGTGCCAGTAGTGGTACCGGGACAGAAGAGACCCAGTACTTC. Full variable domain (rest looked up from reference TRBV19 and TRBJ2-5): DGGITQSPKYLFRKEGQNVTLSCEQNLNHDAMYWYRQDPGQGLRLIYYSQIVNDFQKGDIAEGYSVSREKKESFPLTVTSAQKNPTAFYLCASSGTGTEETQYFGPGTRLLVL.

The chain couples TRBV2 to TRBJ1-2; maybe TRBD1 (5 bases). The germline V gene encodes CDR1 SNHLY and CDR2 FYNNEI. V was cut by 8 bases and J by 8 bases, with 18 bases left in between. This CDR3 is 13 amino acids long. The CDR3 nucleotides read TGTGCCAGCCGAGGCTTGGGGCGGCTAGGCTACACCTTC. This translates into CASRGLGRLGYTF.

The chain couples TRBV18 to TRBJ2-1, with 11 positions matching TRBD2. From germline, CDR1 is KGHSH and CDR2 LQKENI. This CDR3 spans 16 amino acids. J was trimmed by 2 bases and V by 5 bases; bases with no gene match: 5. CDR3 loop: CASSTIAGGPYNEQFF. In nucleotides, the CDR3 is TGTGCCAGCTCAACCATAGCGGGAGGGCCCTACAATGAGCAGTTCTTC.

The gene calls are TRBV4-2 and TRBJ2-5, with 9 nucleotides matching TRBD2. CDR1 is LGHNA and CDR2 is YNFKEQ in the germline V gene. After removal of 4 bases from V and 5 bases from J, the junction contained 11 bases not matched to a gene. The CDR3 has 16 residues. The DNA of the CDR3 is TGTGCCAGCAGCCCCCTGGGAGCGGGGGGCGGGGAGACCCAGTACTTC. It specifies CASSPLGAGGGETQYF.